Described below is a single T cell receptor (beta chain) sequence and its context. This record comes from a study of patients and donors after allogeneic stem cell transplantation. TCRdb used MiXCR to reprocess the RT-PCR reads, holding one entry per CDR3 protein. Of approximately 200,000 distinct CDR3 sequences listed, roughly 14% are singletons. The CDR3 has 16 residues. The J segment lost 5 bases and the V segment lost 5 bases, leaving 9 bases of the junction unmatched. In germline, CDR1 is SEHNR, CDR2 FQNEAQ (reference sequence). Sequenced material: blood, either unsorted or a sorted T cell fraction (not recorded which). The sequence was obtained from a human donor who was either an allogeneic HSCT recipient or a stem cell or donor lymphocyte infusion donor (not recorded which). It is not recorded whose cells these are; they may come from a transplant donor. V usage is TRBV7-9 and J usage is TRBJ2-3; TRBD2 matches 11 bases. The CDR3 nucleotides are TGTGCCAGCAGCCCCCCGACTAGCGGGGTTGGAGATACGCAGTATTTT. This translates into CASSPPTSGVGDTQYF. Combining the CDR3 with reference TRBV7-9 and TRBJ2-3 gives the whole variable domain DTGVSQNPRHKITKRGQNVTFRCDPISEHNRLYWYRQTLGQGPEFLTYFQNEAQLEKSRLLSDRFSAERPKGSFSTLEIQRTEQGDSAMYLCASSPPTSGVGDTQYFGPGTRLTVL.